This TCR beta chain was identified in a study of control samples from healthy donors and cancer patients. Measured with immunoSEQ multiplex PCR; TCRdb has only the in-frame clones, and not every one. The sample includes about 160,000 clones, more than 85% seen only once; the top ten take 0.65% to 0.75%. The germline V gene encodes CDR1 MNHEY and CDR2 SVGEGT. The CDR3 has 18 amino acids. V was trimmed by 0 bases and J by 5 bases, leaving 22 bases between them. The source of this sequence is a woman in her 30s in good health. The chain uses TRBV6-2 or TRBV6-3 and TRBJ1-1, with a weak D call TRBD1 (5 bases). Source material: blood. The CDR3 bases are TGTGCCAGCAGTTACTCGATCCTAGAGGGGACGGGTAGGACTGAAGCTTTCTTT. Protein sequence: CASSYSILEGTGRTEAFF.